Many counts were recorded for the clone carrying this T cell receptor beta chain. Antigen: not known. Employing constant-segment primers, 5'RACE generated TCR alpha and TCR beta cDNA libraries bearing sample barcodes and UMIs. TCRdb redid the calling of the 5' RACE reads with MiXCR, one entry per CDR3 protein. This table holds hundreds of thousands of distinct CDR3 sequences, around 20% found once. There are 15 residues in the CDR3. Per the germline V gene, CDR1 is SGHNT and CDR2 is YENEEA. Trimming took 5 bases from V and 8 from J; bases not matched to a gene: 10. This sample was included in a study of T-cell memory formation after mild COVID-19. Study-wide points: The study detected some responding clones in pre-infection memory, suggesting cross-reactive memory joined.

The clonotype originates from an adult woman who had mild COVID-19 (a few samples of this study predate the infection). Cell type and time point are not known. The chain combines TRBV11-3 with TRBJ2-1, with 9 bases matching TRBD1. The sequenced sample was PBMCs or a T cell subset sorted from them (not recorded which). The CDR3 here is CASSPGVQGAYEQFF. In nucleotides, the CDR3 is TGTGCCAGCAGCCCAGGGGTACAGGGGGCCTATGAGCAGTTCTTC.